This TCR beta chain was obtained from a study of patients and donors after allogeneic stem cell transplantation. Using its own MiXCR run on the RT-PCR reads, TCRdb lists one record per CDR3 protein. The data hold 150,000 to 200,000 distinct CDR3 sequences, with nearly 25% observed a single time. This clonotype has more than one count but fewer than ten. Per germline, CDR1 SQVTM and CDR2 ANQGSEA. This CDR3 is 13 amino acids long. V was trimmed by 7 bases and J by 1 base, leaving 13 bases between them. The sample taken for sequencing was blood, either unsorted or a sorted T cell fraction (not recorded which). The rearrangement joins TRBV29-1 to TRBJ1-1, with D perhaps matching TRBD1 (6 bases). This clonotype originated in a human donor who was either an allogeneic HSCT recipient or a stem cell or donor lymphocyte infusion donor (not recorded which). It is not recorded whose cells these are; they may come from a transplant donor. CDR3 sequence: CSETEGQNTEAFF. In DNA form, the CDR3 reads TGCAGCGAAACTGAGGGACAGAACACTGAAGCTTTCTTT.